This paragraph reports one TCR beta chain. Its specificity is not known. This entry is derived from a study of T cells in Graves' hyperthyroidism and ophthalmopathy. Authors of the study amplified TCR beta CDR3 regions from RNA transcripts. Using the HTBI primer set, a first-round RT-PCR was run on the TCR CDR3. Each CDR3 protein is one row after TCRdb ran MiXCR on the multiplex PCR reads. The data show over 450,000 distinct CDR3 sequences, roughly 17% seen once. Study results and caveats: Among thyroid clonotypes expanded above 0.001, most also appeared in blood. Onset of ophthalmopathy came a median approximately 6.8 months after the model predicted it.

Sequenced sample: blood. The receptor was isolated from a woman between 18 and 30 years old with Graves' ophthalmopathy.

The CDR3 loop reads CASSQVASFSSYNEQFF. For the CDR3, the DNA is TGTGCCAGCAGCCAAGTGGCTAGCTTTAGCTCCTACAATGAGCAGTTCTTC. V gene TRBV14 combines with J gene TRBJ2-1; possible D gene TRBD2, 5 bases. The V end was cut by 1 base, the J end by 0 bases, with 13 bases between. In germline, CDR1 is SGHDN, CDR2 FVKESK. The CDR3 length is 17 residues.